This section outlines one TCR beta chain sequence together with its context. Its target is unknown. This entry is derived from a study of blood T cells in healthy people across ages. As for the study in general: Per every two T cells, about one barcoded beta molecule was captured by template switching.

The CDR3 consists of 15 residues. V was cut by 5 bases and J by 0 bases, with 13 bases left in between. From germline, CDR1 is LNHNV and CDR2 YYDKDF (reference sequence). Combining a sample-barcoded 5' primer with a J-beta primer mix, a second PCR ran for about 7 to 11 cycles. MiXCR, applied by TCRdb to the 5' RACE reads, yields one record per CDR3 protein. The repertoire has some 1,500,000 distinct CDR3 sequences, under 55% of them found once; the top ten carry 4%. Study-wide points: Unsorted PBMCs prevented conclusive naive versus antigen-experienced comparison.

The donors, healthy Caucasians from Russia, were aged 6 to 90. The V and J genes are TRBV15 and TRBJ1-1; D unclear. Material: blood. The clonotype comes from a woman in her late teens or twenties in good health. CDR3 nucleotides: TGTGCCACCAGCTCCGCGGATACCATGAACACTGAAGCTTTCTTT. Its protein is CATSSADTMNTEAFF.